Included here is one T cell receptor beta chain sequence, with context. Its binding antigen is unknown. No much larger clone is present one base from it, and per-base qualities are unavailable. TCRbeta CDR3 regions were amplified from genomic DNA using the immunoSEQ Assay, a bias-controlled multiplex PCR. As for how the authors treated the data: Nucleated cell counts per sample were estimated from amplification of reference gene primers within the assay. Sequence reads were collapsed and filtered to measure the absolute abundance of every unique TCRbeta CDR3 rearrangement. For each sample, productive Simpson clonality was calculated by taking the square root of Simpson's diversity index across productive rearrangements. This immuneACCESS table, as held by TCRdb, lists in-frame sequences with V and J called but not all clones. Of the missing ones, under half trace to an unresolved V gene in checked studies; the others have no known cause. Clonal size and the V and J genes are those of that table, whereas D and trimming came from the DNA. Within this sample are over 20,000 clones, with over 70% of them counted one time only. Less than 65% of the sample is in the top ten clones.

The source of the sample is a study of blood T cell repertoires in COVID-19 (dated by TCRdb to 2018 to 2020). A note on the overall study: Collaborator samples came from the United States, Italy and Spain and covered acute and convalescent phases of COVID-19. The repertoires were released in a freely available public database intended as a resource for research on the immune response to SARS-CoV-2. The prospective study material was composed of cDNA or gDNA derived from T cells, B-cell-depleted T cells, or PBMCs. Samples were obtained from the ongoing ImmuneRACE study (first 160 participants) and from about 1,300 subjects provided by 6 global collaborators. Where available, HLA class I and class II types were taken from metadata supplied by the sample provider and were not determined by assay-based typing. The sample metadata nearly always contained a de-identified subject ID, COVID-19 status, age in years and sex. Subjects who had been exposed to COVID-19, were actively infected with it, or had recovered from it provided the deeply sampled blood TCRbeta repertoires that made up the dataset.

V is pared back by 8 bases and J by 0 bases, with 13 bases lying between the germline termini. The germline V gene (reference sequence) supplies CDR1 MNHEY and CDR2 SMNVEV. The CDR3 covers 14 residues, taking in both the cysteine and the phenylalanine. Only the CDR3 region is kept as DNA, spanning 42 bases read in frame from base 1. General study outcomes and caveats: How much clinical and demographic metadata was included differed by source and by participant, and the metadata was provided uncurated.

The collaborating institutions used their own protocols to collect whole blood in K2EDTA tubes. Collaborator samples were shipped for TCRbeta analysis as frozen whole blood, isolated PBMCs, or DNA extracted from either sample type. The chain uses TRBV27 and TRBJ1-1, with the D gene not confidently named. The sample consisted of peripheral blood. This TCR was sampled from a man aged 45 to 65 with active or convalescent COVID-19. The CDR3 has the sequence CASLSGTMNTEAFF. The DNA sequence is as follows: TGTGCCAGCCTATCGGGAACAATGAACACTGAAGCTTTCTTT.